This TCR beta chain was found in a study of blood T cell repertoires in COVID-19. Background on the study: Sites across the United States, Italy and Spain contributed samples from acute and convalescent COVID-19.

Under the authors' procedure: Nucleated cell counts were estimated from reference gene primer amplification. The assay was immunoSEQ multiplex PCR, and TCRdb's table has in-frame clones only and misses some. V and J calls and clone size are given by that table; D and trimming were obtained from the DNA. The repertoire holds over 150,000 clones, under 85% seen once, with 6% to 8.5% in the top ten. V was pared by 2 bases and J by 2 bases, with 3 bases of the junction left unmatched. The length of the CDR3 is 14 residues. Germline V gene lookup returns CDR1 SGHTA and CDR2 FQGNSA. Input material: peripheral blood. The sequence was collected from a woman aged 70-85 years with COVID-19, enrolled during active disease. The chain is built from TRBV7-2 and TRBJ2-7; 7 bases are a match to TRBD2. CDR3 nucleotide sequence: TGTGCCAGCAGCTTAACTAGCGCGGCCTACGAGCAGTACTTC. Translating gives CASSLTSAAYEQYF.